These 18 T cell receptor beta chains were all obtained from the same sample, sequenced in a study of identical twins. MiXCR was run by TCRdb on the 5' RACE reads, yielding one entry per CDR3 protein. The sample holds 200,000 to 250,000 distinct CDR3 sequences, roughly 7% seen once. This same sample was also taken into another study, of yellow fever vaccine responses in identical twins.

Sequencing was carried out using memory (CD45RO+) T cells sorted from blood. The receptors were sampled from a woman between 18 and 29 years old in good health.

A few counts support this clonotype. The CDR3 spells CASSEVGTTF. In DNA, the CDR3 is TGTGCCAGCAGTGAAGTAGGGACCACCTTC. V gene TRBV6-1 combines with J gene TRBJ1-2; D might be TRBD1 (5 bases). Trimming left V 1 base short and J 13 bases short, with 7 bases between. Germline V CDR1 and CDR2: MNHNS, SASEGT. This CDR3 comprises 10 residues.

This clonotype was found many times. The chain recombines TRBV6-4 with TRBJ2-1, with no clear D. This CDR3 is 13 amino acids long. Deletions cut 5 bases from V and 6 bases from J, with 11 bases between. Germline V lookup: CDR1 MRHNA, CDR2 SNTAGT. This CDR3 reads CASSPDSRNEQFF. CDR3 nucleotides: TGTGCCAGCAGTCCTGACTCCCGCAATGAGCAGTTCTTC.

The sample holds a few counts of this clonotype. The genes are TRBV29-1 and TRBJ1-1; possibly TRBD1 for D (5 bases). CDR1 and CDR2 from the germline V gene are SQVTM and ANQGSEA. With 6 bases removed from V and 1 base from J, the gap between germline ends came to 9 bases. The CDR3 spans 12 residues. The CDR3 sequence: CSVSDRNTEAFF. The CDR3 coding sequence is TGCAGCGTCTCCGACAGGAACACTGAAGCTTTCTTT.

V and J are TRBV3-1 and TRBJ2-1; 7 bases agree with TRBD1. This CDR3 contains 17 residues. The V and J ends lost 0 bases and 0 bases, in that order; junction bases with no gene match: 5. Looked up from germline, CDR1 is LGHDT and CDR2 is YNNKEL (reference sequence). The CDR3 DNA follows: TGTGCCAGCAGCCAAGAGGGACAGAGTAGCTCCTACAATGAGCAGTTCTTC. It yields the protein CASSQEGQSSSYNEQFF.

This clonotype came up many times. The CDR3: CASRLRGASDSPLHF. The CDR3 nucleotides read TGTGCCAGCAGGCTTCGGGGGGCGAGTGATTCACCCCTCCACTTT. The chain joins TRBV12-3 or TRBV12-4 to TRBJ1-6, with a possible D match to TRBD1 (6 bases). Deletions cut 6 bases from V and 8 bases from J, with 17 bases between. The CDR3 consists of 15 residues.

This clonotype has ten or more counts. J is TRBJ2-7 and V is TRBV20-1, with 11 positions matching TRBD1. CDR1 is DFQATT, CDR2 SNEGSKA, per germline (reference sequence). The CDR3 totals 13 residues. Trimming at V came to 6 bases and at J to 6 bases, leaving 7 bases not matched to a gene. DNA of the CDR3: TGCAGTGCCCCACGGACAGGGGGCTCCGAGCAGTACTTC. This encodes CSAPRTGGSEQYF.

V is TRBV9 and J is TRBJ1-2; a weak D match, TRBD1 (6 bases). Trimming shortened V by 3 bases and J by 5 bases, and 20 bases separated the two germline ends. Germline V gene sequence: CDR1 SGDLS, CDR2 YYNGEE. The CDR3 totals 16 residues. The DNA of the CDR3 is TGTGCCAGCAGCGCCACTGCTACAGGGACAACTTATGGCTACACCTTC. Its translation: CASSATATGTTYGYTF. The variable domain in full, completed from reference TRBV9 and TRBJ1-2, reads DSGVTQTPKHLITATGQRVTLRCSPRSGDLSVYWYQQSLDQGLQFLIQYYNGEERAKGNILERFSAQQFPDLHSELNLSSLELGDSALYFCASSATATGTTYGYTFGSGTRLTVV.

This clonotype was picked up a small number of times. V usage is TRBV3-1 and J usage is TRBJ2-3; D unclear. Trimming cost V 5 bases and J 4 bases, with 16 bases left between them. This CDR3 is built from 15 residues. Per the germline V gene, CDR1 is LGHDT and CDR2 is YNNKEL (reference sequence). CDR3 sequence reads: CASSTVGRVADTQYF. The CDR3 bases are TGTGCCAGCAGCACAGTTGGCCGAGTTGCAGATACGCAGTATTTT.

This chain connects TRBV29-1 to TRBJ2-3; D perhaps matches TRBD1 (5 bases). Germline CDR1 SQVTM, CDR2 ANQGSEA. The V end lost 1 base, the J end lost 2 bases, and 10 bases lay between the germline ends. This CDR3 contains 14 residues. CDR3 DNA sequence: TGCAGCGTTGAAGTTGGGGCTAACACAGATACGCAGTATTTT. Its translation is CSVEVGANTDTQYF.

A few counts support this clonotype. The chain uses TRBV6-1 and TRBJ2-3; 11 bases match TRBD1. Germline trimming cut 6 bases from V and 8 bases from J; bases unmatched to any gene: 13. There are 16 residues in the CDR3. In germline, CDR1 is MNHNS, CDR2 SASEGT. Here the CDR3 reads CASSGRTGGDVGTQYF. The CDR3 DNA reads TGTGCCAGCAGCGGGAGGACAGGGGGCGACGTTGGTACGCAGTATTTT.

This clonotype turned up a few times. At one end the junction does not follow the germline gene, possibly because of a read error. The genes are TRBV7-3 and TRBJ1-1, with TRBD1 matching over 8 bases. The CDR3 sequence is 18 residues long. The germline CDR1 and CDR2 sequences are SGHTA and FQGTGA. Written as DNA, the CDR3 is TGTGCCAGCAGCCTAACGCCACACCGCAGGGGGCAAGGCACTGAAGCTTTCTTT. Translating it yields CASSLTPHRRGQGTEAFF. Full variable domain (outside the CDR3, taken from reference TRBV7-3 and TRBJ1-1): GAGVSQTPSNKVTEKGKYVELRCDPISGHTALYWYRQSLGQGPEFLIYFQGTGAADDSGLPNDRFFAVRPEGSVSTLKIQRTERGDSAVYLCASSLTPHRRGQGTEAFFGQGTRLTVV.

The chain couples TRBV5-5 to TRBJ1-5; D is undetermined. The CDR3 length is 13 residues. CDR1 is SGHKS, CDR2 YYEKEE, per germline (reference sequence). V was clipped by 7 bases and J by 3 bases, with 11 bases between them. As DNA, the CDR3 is TGTGCCAGCCGTCGGCAGTCCAATCAGCCCCAGCATTTT. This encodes CASRRQSNQPQHF.

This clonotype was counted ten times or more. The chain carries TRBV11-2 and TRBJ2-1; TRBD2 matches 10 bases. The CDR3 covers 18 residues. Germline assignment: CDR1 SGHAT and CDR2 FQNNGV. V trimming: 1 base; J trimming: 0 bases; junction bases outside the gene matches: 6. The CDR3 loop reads CASSLVWTSGRSYNEQFF. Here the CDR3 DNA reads TGTGCCAGCAGCTTAGTCTGGACTAGCGGACGCTCCTACAATGAGCAGTTCTTC.

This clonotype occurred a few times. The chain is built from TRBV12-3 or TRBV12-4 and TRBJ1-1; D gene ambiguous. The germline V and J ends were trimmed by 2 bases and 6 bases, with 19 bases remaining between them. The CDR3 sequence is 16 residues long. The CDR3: CASSLMVNPLGAEAFF. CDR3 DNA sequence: TGTGCCAGCAGTTTAATGGTTAACCCCCTCGGGGCTGAAGCTTTCTTT.

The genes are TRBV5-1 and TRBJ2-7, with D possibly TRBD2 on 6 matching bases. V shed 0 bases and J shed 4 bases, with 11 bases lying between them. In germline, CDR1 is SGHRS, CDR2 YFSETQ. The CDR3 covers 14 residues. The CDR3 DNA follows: TGCGCCAGCAGCTTGGGGGCTAGCGCTTACGAGCAGTACTTC. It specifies CASSLGASAYEQYF.

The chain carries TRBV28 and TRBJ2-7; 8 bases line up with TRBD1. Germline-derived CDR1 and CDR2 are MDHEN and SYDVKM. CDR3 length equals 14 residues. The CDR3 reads CASSPPSGQGAHIV. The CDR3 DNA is TGTGCCAGCAGCCCCCCCTCCGGGCAGGGGGCTCACATAGTC.

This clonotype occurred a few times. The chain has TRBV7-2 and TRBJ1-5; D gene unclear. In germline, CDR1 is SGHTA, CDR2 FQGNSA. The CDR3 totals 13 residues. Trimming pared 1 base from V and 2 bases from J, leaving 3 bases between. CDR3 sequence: CASSLVRNQPQHF. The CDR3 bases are TGTGCCAGCAGCTTAGTGCGCAATCAGCCCCAGCATTTT.

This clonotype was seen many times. In DNA form, the CDR3 reads TGCGCCAGCAGCCAGGCCAGGGAAGACACTGAAGCTTTCTTT. Protein product: CASSQAREDTEAFF. This chain joins TRBV4-1 and TRBJ1-1; perhaps TRBD1 as D (5 bases). The length of the CDR3 is 14 residues. Trimming took off 3 bases at V and 3 bases at J, with 11 bases between the two ends. The germline V gene encodes CDR1 MGHRA and CDR2 YSYEKL.